This TCR beta chain is from a study of T cell responses to AZD1222 COVID-19 vaccine. Notes on the study in general: Epitopes outside B.1.351 and B.1.1.7 mutated regions reportedly drew nearly half of spike TCRs. Spike-specific TCR breadth and depth were elevated following two AZD1222 doses. None of the repertoires were sampled until the peak T cell response had passed. Recipients of AZD1222 seropositive at baseline numbered only 6 or 7.

Clones were sequenced by immunoSEQ multiplex PCR, and TCRdb holds only the in-frame ones, with some missing. Of some 130,000 clones detected, 85% to 95% appear once; the ten largest clones hold approximately 6.8%. Trimming took 1 base from V and 5 from J, leaving 12 bases between them. This CDR3 has 15 amino acids. Germline CDR1 reads LGHNA; CDR2 reads YNFKEQ. As for this clone: Its antigen is undetermined.

Specimen: peripheral blood, collected 28 days after the second AZD1222 dose. V is TRBV4-2 and J is TRBJ2-4; D is perhaps TRBD2 (5 bases). This sequence originates from an adult who received the AZD1222 COVID-19 vaccine. The CDR3 nucleotides read TGTGCCAGCAGCCAAGGGCTAGCTCGGCAAAACATTCAGTACTTC. It translates to CASSQGLARQNIQYF.